This TCR beta chain derives from a study of T cells in Graves' hyperthyroidism and ophthalmopathy. Whole-study findings and limits: Blood held most thyroid clonotypes expanded above 0.001 frequency.

This clonotype was seen many times. Antigen: not known. The CDR3 regions of TCR beta were amplified from RNA transcripts. First-round RT-PCR targeting the TCR CDR3 was performed with the HTBI primer set. TCRdb used MiXCR to reprocess the multiplex PCR reads, holding one entry per CDR3 protein. The sample carries hundreds of thousands of distinct CDR3 sequences, 15% recorded once. Germline CDR1 MNHEY, CDR2 SMNVEV (reference sequence). This CDR3 spans 15 amino acids. J lost 7 bases, V lost 5 bases, and 11 bases had no gene match. The sample consisted of blood. This rearrangement joins TRBV27 to TRBJ2-1; the match to TRBD1 covers 7 bases. The sequence was obtained from a woman in her twenties or thirties with Graves' hyperthyroidism. The CDR3 sequence: CASSIGTVRVNEQFF. DNA for the CDR3: TGTGCCAGCAGTATCGGGACAGTCCGGGTGAATGAGCAGTTCTTC.